This T cell receptor (beta chain) was captured in a study of blood T cell repertoires in COVID-19. Study in general: COVID-19 samples, acute and convalescent, were from the United States, Italy and Spain.

The CDR3 totals 15 residues. Germline V gene sequence: CDR1 GTSNPN, CDR2 SVGIG (reference sequence). Trimming cost V 3 bases and J 6 bases, with 19 bases left between them. Original processing methods: Reference gene primer amplification in the assay estimated nucleated cell counts. Method: immunoSEQ multiplex PCR; TCRdb's copy keeps in-frame clones and lacks some. Clone size and the V and J calls come from that table; the DNA yielded D and trimming. This table holds about 160,000 clones, about 87% found once. Seattle enrolled patients during active infection and tracked them longitudinally. This receptor was identified in a woman in her 70s with COVID-19, enrolled during active disease. Sequencing used peripheral blood. The chain carries TRBV30 and TRBJ2-3, with D tentatively TRBD2 (5 bases). CDR3 sequence (DNA): TGTGCCTGGAGGGAACGACTAAGGGCCTCCGATACGCAGTATTTT. This translates into CAWRERLRASDTQYF.